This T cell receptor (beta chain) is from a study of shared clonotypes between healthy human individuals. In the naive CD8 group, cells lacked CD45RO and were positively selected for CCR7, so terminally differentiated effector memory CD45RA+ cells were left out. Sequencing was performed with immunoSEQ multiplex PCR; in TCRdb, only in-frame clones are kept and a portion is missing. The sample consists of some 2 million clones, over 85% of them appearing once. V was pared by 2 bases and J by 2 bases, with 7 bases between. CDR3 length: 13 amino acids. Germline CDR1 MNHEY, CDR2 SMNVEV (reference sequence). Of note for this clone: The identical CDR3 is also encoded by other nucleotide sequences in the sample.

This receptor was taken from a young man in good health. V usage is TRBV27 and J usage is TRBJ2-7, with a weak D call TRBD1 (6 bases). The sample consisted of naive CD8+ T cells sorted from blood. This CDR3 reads CASSLRGTYEQYF. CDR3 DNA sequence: TGTGCCAGCAGTTTAAGGGGGACCTACGAGCAGTACTTC.